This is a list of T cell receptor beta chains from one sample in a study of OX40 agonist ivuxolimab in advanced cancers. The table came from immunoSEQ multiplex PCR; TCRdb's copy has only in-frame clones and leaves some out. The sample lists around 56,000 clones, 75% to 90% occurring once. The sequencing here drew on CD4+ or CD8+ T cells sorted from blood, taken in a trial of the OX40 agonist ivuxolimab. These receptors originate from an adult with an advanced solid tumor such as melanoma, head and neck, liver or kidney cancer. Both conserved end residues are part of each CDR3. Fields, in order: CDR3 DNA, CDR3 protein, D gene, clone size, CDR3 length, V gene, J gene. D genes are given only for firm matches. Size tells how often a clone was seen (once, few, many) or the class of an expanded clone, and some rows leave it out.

TGCGCCAGCAGCTTGGCTACAGGGTTGAATGAGCAGTTCTTC	CASSLATGLNEQFF	.	once	14	TRBV5-1	TRBJ2-1
TGTGCCAGCAGCACACCCCGGACAGGGGACAATGAGCAGTTCTTC	CASSTPRTGDNEQFF	TRBD1	.	15	TRBV5-4	TRBJ2-1
TGTGCCAGCAGCTTAGAGAGCTTGACGCAGTATTTT	CASSLESLTQYF	.	.	12	TRBV7-8	TRBJ2-3
TGTGCCAGCAGTAGGGACAGGCGGAACACTGAAGCTTTCTTT	CASSRDRRNTEAFF	TRBD1	.	14	TRBV27	TRBJ1-1
TGTGCCAGCAGCGTAGAGCGGGAGTTGTACGAGCAGTACTTC	CASSVERELYEQYF	TRBD2	few	14	TRBV2	TRBJ2-7
TGTGCTAGTGGTTTGGGGGGAGGGCATACGCAGTATTTT	CASGLGGGHTQYF	TRBD2	once	13	TRBV12-5	TRBJ2-3
TGTGCCAGCAGGCGGCTTAATCCAGGGAACGAGCAGTACTTC	CASRRLNPGNEQYF	.	.	14	TRBV6-1	TRBJ2-7
TGTGCCAGCAGCCGGGACAGTCTTAACACCGGGGAGCTGTTTTTT	CASSRDSLNTGELFF	TRBD1	.	15	TRBV6-5	TRBJ2-2
TGTGCCAGCAGCCGAACAGGGGGTGAATTTTATAGCAATCAGCCCCAGCATTTT	CASSRTGGEFYSNQPQHF	TRBD1	.	18	TRBV5-6	TRBJ1-5
TGTGCCTGGAGTATTCCGGGAGAGCAGTTCTTC	CAWSIPGEQFF	.	.	11	TRBV30	TRBJ2-1
TGTGCCAGCAGCTTAGGGTGGCAGGCTAATGAAAAACTGTTTTTT	CASSLGWQANEKLFF	.	.	15	TRBV7-8	TRBJ1-4
TGTGCCTGGAGTGTTGGGCAGGGGGCTTATAGCAATCAGCCCCAGCATTTT	CAWSVGQGAYSNQPQHF	TRBD1	.	17	TRBV30	TRBJ1-5
TGTGCCATCAAAGGATCGGACAGAGGCTACGAGCAGTACTTC	CAIKGSDRGYEQYF	.	few	14	TRBV10-3	TRBJ2-7
TGTGCCAGCAGCACGGGACTATCGAGCTCCTACGAGCAGTACTTC	CASSTGLSSSYEQYF	TRBD2	.	15	TRBV9	TRBJ2-7